This entry is about one T cell receptor (beta chain). Antigen unknown. This specimen belongs to a study of siplizumab effects on memory and regulatory T cells. Trimming took off 5 bases at V and 8 bases at J, with 12 bases between the two ends. The CDR3 is made up of 11 amino acids. The germline V gene has CDR1 DFQATT and CDR2 SNEGSKA (reference sequence). Study-wide findings and caveats: Sequences that were alloreactive and traceable to unstimulated CD4+ memory cells were significantly reduced by siplizumab. Proof of suppressive function in proliferating Tregs from siplizumab cultures was not established. Naive T cells, seemingly more diverse than memory cells, seemed major alloresponse contributors.

Around 10^5 TCR templates underwent assay in every sample. Repertoires were generated with immunoSEQ multiplex PCR, while TCRdb's copy carries only in-frame clones and drops some. Seen here are approximately 110,000 clones, just over 90% observed once, and the top ten hold approximately 0.3%. Sample: CD4+ T cells sorted from blood. The receptor was derived from a human donor in good health. This rearrangement joins TRBV20-1 to TRBJ1-1, with a tentative D call TRBD1 (5 bases). CDR3: CSASRTREAFF. CDR3 coding DNA: TGCAGTGCTTCCCGGACAAGGGAAGCTTTCTTT.